Listed below are T cell receptor beta chains from one sample, sequenced in a study. TCRdb processed the 5' RACE reads anew with MiXCR; each CDR3 protein has one entry. The repertoire consists of about 40,000 distinct CDR3 sequences, with under 20% occurring once and the leading ten covering around 2.8%. Specimen: naive CD4+ T cells sorted from a lymph node. Receptors were obtained from a female donor with breast cancer. Both conserved end residues are part of each CDR3. A D gene is named only where the DNA matches it firmly. Size is omitted from some rows. Given values are once, few, many or a class for expanded clones.

abundance	v_gene	j_gene	d_gene	CDR3aa	CDR3nt
many	TRBV12-3/TRBV12-4	TRBJ2-5	.	CASSPKGETQYF	TGTGCCAGCAGTCCGAAGGGAGAGACCCAGTACTTC
.	TRBV7-9	TRBJ2-3	TRBD1	CASTPTGTVSTDTQYF	TGTGCCAGCACCCCCACCGGGACAGTCAGCACAGATACGCAGTATTTT
few	TRBV4-1	TRBJ1-2	.	CASSQDKGRTALGSYGYTF	TGCGCCAGCAGCCAAGATAAGGGTAGGACAGCGTTAGGGTCCTATGGCTACACCTTC
many	TRBV7-9	TRBJ1-2	.	CASSVVGRNGYTF	TGTGCCAGCAGTGTCGTGGGGAGAAATGGCTACACCTTC
.	TRBV5-1	TRBJ2-4	.	CASSLTTGQNIRYF	TGCGCCAGCAGCTTAACGACAGGCCAAAACATTCGGTACTTC
few	TRBV12-3/TRBV12-4	TRBJ2-6	TRBD1	CASRPDRSAGANVLTF	TGTGCCAGCAGACCGGACAGGTCCGCTGGGGCCAACGTCCTGACTTTC
many	TRBV4-1	TRBJ1-2	TRBD1	CASSPTSNRGANGYTF	TGCGCCAGCAGCCCAACTTCGAACAGGGGGGCGAATGGCTACACCTTC
few	TRBV5-1	TRBJ1-1	.	CASSPLSRGDTEAFF	TGCGCCAGCAGCCCTTTGAGCCGGGGGGACACTGAAGCTTTCTTT
few	TRBV7-2	TRBJ1-3	.	CASSLRESSGNTIYF	TGTGCCAGCAGCTTAAGGGAAAGCTCTGGAAACACCATATATTTT
few	TRBV6-2/TRBV6-3	TRBJ2-7	.	CASSKGLYEQYF	TGTGCCAGCAGTAAGGGGCTCTACGAGCAGTACTTC
.	TRBV7-9	TRBJ2-6	.	CASSLPRSSGANVLTF	TGTGCCAGCAGCTTGCCCAGGAGCTCTGGGGCCAACGTCCTGACTTTC
many	TRBV7-2	TRBJ1-5	.	CASSSISGQPQHF	TGTGCCAGCAGCTCTATTTCCGGGCAGCCCCAGCATTTT
many	TRBV5-1	TRBJ1-1	.	CASSLAGNTEAFF	TGCGCCAGCAGCTTGGCGGGAAACACTGAAGCTTTCTTT
.	TRBV4-3	TRBJ2-6	.	CASSRGAGTSGANVLTF	TGCGCCAGCAGCCGGGGGGCTGGGACCTCTGGGGCCAACGTCCTGACTTTC
many	TRBV9	TRBJ2-7	.	CASSSWASPEEGEQYF	TGTGCCAGCAGCTCTTGGGCCTCTCCGGAGGAGGGCGAGCAGTACTTC
many	TRBV7-6	TRBJ1-2	.	CASSLGGQGSDGYTF	TGTGCCAGCAGCTTAGGGGGCCAGGGATCAGATGGCTACACCTTC
few	TRBV7-2	TRBJ2-3	.	CASSLGFGADTQYF	TGTGCCAGCAGCTTAGGGTTCGGAGCAGATACGCAGTATTTT
many	TRBV7-2	TRBJ1-5	.	CASSLSGRQPQHF	TGTGCCAGCAGCTTAAGCGGCCGACAGCCCCAGCATTTT
.	TRBV7-8	TRBJ2-2	.	CASSGANTGELFF	TGTGCCAGCAGCGGAGCGAACACCGGGGAGCTGTTTTTT
medium-sized	TRBV5-1	TRBJ1-1	.	CASSLLPAGENTEAFF	TGCGCCAGCAGCTTACTCCCCGCCGGGGAGAACACTGAAGCTTTCTTT
many	TRBV12-3/TRBV12-4	TRBJ2-1	.	CASSSDVREQFF	TGTGCCAGCAGTAGCGATGTCAGGGAGCAGTTCTTC
many	TRBV7-9	TRBJ2-1	.	CASTSGSYNEQFF	TGTGCCAGCACCTCAGGCTCCTACAATGAGCAGTTCTTC
.	TRBV5-1	TRBJ2-1	.	CASSLGDAYNEQFF	TGCGCCAGCAGCTTGGGGGACGCCTACAATGAGCAGTTCTTC
few	TRBV7-2	TRBJ2-7	.	CASSPFPRGRDEQYF	TGTGCCAGCAGCCCCTTTCCCCGGGGGCGGGACGAGCAGTACTTC
many	TRBV9	TRBJ2-1	TRBD2	CASSVGAGNYNEQFF	TGTGCCAGCAGCGTAGGAGCGGGAAATTACAATGAGCAGTTCTTC
medium-sized	TRBV6-5	TRBJ2-1	TRBD2	CASSYGGLADNEQFF	TGTGCCAGCAGTTACGGGGGACTAGCGGACAATGAGCAGTTCTTC
.	TRBV12-3/TRBV12-4	TRBJ2-3	.	CASSLDVSTDTQYF	TGTGCCAGCAGTTTAGACGTTAGCACAGATACGCAGTATTTT
few	TRBV7-9	TRBJ1-5	.	CASSSEPNQPQHF	TGTGCCAGCAGCTCCGAACCCAATCAGCCCCAGCATTTT
few	TRBV28	TRBJ1-2	TRBD1	CASSLGQGTYGYTF	TGTGCCAGCAGTTTGGGACAGGGCACTTATGGCTACACCTTC
.	TRBV5-6	TRBJ1-2	TRBD1	CASSIGQDGYTF	TGTGCCAGCAGCATTGGACAGGACGGCTACACCTTC
few	TRBV11-3	TRBJ1-2	.	CASSLDLRKEYTF	TGTGCCAGCAGCTTAGATTTGAGGAAGGAATACACCTTC
few	TRBV6-6	TRBJ1-1	TRBD1	CASSPGQRTEAFF	TGTGCCAGCAGCCCGGGACAGCGAACTGAAGCTTTCTTT
few	TRBV7-2	TRBJ2-5	.	CASSLGGSTDETQYF	TGTGCCAGCAGCTTAGGGGGATCCACGGACGAGACCCAGTACTTC
.	TRBV7-2	TRBJ2-7	.	CASSLSPGVGGEQYF	TGTGCCAGCAGCTTAAGTCCTGGGGTCGGCGGCGAGCAGTACTTC
many	TRBV29-1	TRBJ2-5	TRBD1	CSAPLGQEETQYF	TGCAGCGCACCTTTGGGACAGGAAGAGACCCAGTACTTC
many	TRBV27	TRBJ1-2	TRBD1	CASSLHRGYYGYTF	TGTGCCAGCAGTTTACACAGGGGATACTATGGCTACACCTTC
.	TRBV5-1	TRBJ2-7	.	CASSLGARIIYEQYF	TGCGCCAGCAGCTTGGGGGCCAGGATTATCTACGAGCAGTACTTC
.	TRBV5-1	TRBJ1-1	.	CASGKGGSTEAFF	TGCGCCAGCGGAAAGGGGGGAAGCACTGAAGCTTTCTTT
.	TRBV11-2	TRBJ2-5	.	CASERGETQYF	TGTGCCAGCGAACGCGGAGAGACCCAGTACTTC
few	TRBV28	TRBJ2-3	.	CASSFQSADTQYF	TGTGCCAGCAGTTTCCAGTCGGCAGATACGCAGTATTTT
few	TRBV12-3/TRBV12-4	TRBJ2-1	TRBD2	CASTLSGGRRYNEQFF	TGTGCCAGCACCCTATCAGGCGGGAGAAGATACAATGAGCAGTTCTTC
.	TRBV20-1	TRBJ2-1	.	CSASSANERFF	TGCAGTGCTAGTAGCGCGAATGAGCGGTTCTTC
few	TRBV4-2	TRBJ2-1	TRBD2	CASSQGVSGSGDEQFF	TGTGCCAGCAGCCAAGGAGTTAGCGGGAGTGGGGATGAGCAGTTCTTC
many	TRBV7-2	TRBJ2-5	TRBD2	CASSGGGIQETQYF	TGTGCCAGCTCGGGAGGAGGGATTCAAGAGACCCAGTACTTC
many	TRBV6-1	TRBJ2-7	.	CASSGPPEQYF	TGTGCCAGCAGTGGCCCCCCCGAGCAGTACTTC
medium-sized	TRBV12-3/TRBV12-4	TRBJ2-5	.	CASSLGETQYF	TGTGCCAGCAGTTTAGGAGAGACCCAGTACTTC
many	TRBV12-3/TRBV12-4	TRBJ2-6	.	CASSLRTLSGANVLTF	TGTGCCAGCAGTTTACGGACTCTCTCTGGGGCCAACGTCCTGACTTTC
many	TRBV10-2	TRBJ1-1	TRBD1	CASSVKGAGVTEAFF	TGCGCCAGCAGTGTTAAGGGGGCGGGGGTCACTGAAGCTTTCTTT
many	TRBV9	TRBJ2-5	TRBD2	CASSATSGRQETQYF	TGTGCCAGCAGCGCGACTAGCGGGAGACAAGAGACCCAGTACTTC
few	TRBV2	TRBJ2-2	TRBD1	CASRDSLNTGELFF	TGTGCCAGCCGGGACAGCCTAAACACCGGGGAGCTGTTTTTT
few	TRBV6-5	TRBJ1-6	TRBD1	CASRYGTVNSPLHF	TGTGCCAGCCGGTACGGGACAGTTAATTCACCCCTCCACTTT